A selection of T cell receptor beta chains follows, all from one sample in a study of glioma-infiltrating T cells after dendritic cell vaccination. The data were produced by immunoSEQ multiplex PCR, yet TCRdb's version contains in-frame clones alone and is incomplete. Of around 83,000 clones listed, roughly 85% are singletons. The sequencing used blood, collected after dendritic cell vaccination. Source of these receptors: a human donor with glioblastoma. CDR3s include the opening cysteine and the closing phenylalanine or tryptophan. D genes are given only for firm matches. Rows may omit the clone size; those that give it use once, few, many or a size class.

CDR3 | DNA | D | size | J | V
CASSLWGQGESPLHF | TGTGCCAGCAGCTTGTGGGGACAGGGGGAATCACCCCTCCACTTT | TRBD1 | NA | TRBJ1-6 | TRBV5-6
CASSVATRDPYNEQFF | TGTGCCAGCAGCGTAGCTACCCGGGATCCCTACAATGAGCAGTTCTTC | NA | NA | TRBJ2-1 | TRBV9
CASSKGQGIGQPQHF | TGTGCCAGCAGTAAAGGACAGGGTATTGGTCAGCCCCAGCATTTT | TRBD1 | NA | TRBJ1-5 | TRBV28
CASSLAGSEPQHF | TGTGCCAGTAGTCTCGCAGGGTCGGAGCCCCAGCATTTT | NA | NA | TRBJ1-5 | TRBV19
CASSRKDSSYEQYF | TGTGCCAGCAGCCGAAAGGACAGCTCCTACGAGCAGTACTTC | NA | NA | TRBJ2-7 | TRBV13
CASSQEMVSPREAFF | TGCGCCAGCAGCCAAGAAATGGTGAGCCCGCGCGAAGCTTTCTTT | NA | NA | TRBJ1-1 | TRBV4-3
CASSNPPGDTQYF | TGTGCCAGCTCAAATCCACCGGGAGATACGCAGTATTTT | NA | NA | TRBJ2-3 | TRBV18
CASSLLSGGDTEAFF | TGTGCCAGCAGCTTACTAAGCGGGGGTGACACTGAAGCTTTCTTT | NA | NA | TRBJ1-1 | TRBV5-8
CASSAGTNNEQFF | TGTGCCAGCAGCGCGGGGACCAACAATGAGCAGTTCTTC | NA | NA | TRBJ2-1 | TRBV7-7
CATRGPGTGNNEQFF | TGTGCCACCAGGGGTCCCGGGACAGGGAACAATGAGCAGTTCTTC | TRBD1 | NA | TRBJ2-1 | TRBV15
CASSAREGTDTQYF | TGTGCCAGCAGCGCACGGGAGGGCACAGATACGCAGTATTTT | TRBD2 | NA | TRBJ2-3 | TRBV5-4
CASSLSSGSPRSEQYF | TGTGCCAGCAGTCTTAGCTCAGGGTCACCTCGTAGCGAGCAGTACTTC | NA | NA | TRBJ2-7 | TRBV27
CASAGRLGYEQYF | TGTGCCAGCGCGGGACGGTTGGGGTACGAGCAGTACTTC | NA | few | TRBJ2-7 | TRBV7-9
CASSPAMEETQYF | TGTGCCAGCTCACCAGCGATGGAAGAGACCCAGTACTTC | NA | NA | TRBJ2-5 | TRBV18
CASSLAEGRLEQYF | TGTGCCAGCAGCTTAGCTGAGGGCCGCCTGGAGCAGTACTTC | NA | once | TRBJ2-7 | TRBV7-2